Detailed here is one T cell receptor (beta chain). Its antigen remains unidentified. Sequencing relied on a cDNA template that was reverse transcribed from extracted RNA. Using immunoSEQ multiplex PCR, the repertoire was profiled, and TCRdb retains in-frame clones only, with some absent. Among about 190,000 clones listed, around 56% were seen once. Regarding treatment: oral pan-JAK inhibitor, 5-10 mg twice daily. Sampling of alopecia areata patients yielded lesional scalp punch biopsies as well as peripheral blood. This specimen comes from a study of CD8+ T cells in alopecia areata. Points from the study as a whole: Affected scalp, especially in alopecia totalis/universalis, had a higher clonality than normal scalp did. Scalp clonality, along with expanded CD8+ clones among the top 100, was significantly decreased by tofacitinib. Sequencing of scalp samples also captures resident alphabeta T cells of normal skin.

The trim removed 9 bases at V and 3 bases at J, leaving 7 bases unmatched. In germline, CDR1 is LNHDA, CDR2 SQIVND (reference sequence). The CDR3 totals 13 residues. The clonotype was recovered from a human donor with alopecia areata. The sample in question was CD4+ T cells sorted from blood, obtained at week 4, from a patient treated with tofacitinib. The chain joins TRBV19 to TRBJ2-5; 7 bases match TRBD1. Here the CDR3 reads CASAPGQEETQYF. CDR3 nucleotide sequence: TGTGCCAGCGCCCCAGGACAGGAAGAGACCCAGTACTTC.